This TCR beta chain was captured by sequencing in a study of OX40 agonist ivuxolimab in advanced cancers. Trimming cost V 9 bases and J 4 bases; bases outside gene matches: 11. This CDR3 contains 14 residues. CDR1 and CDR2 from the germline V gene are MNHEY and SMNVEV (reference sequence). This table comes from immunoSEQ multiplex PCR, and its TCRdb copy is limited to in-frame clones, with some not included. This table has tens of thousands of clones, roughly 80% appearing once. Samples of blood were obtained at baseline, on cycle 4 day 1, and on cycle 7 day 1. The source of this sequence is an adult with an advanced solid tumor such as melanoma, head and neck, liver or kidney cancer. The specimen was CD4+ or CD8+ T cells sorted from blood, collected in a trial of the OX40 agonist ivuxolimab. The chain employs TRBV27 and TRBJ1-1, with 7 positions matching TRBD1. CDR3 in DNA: TGTGCCAGACAGGGGTTTGTCTGTAGCACTGAAGCTTTCTTT. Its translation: CARQGFVCSTEAFF.